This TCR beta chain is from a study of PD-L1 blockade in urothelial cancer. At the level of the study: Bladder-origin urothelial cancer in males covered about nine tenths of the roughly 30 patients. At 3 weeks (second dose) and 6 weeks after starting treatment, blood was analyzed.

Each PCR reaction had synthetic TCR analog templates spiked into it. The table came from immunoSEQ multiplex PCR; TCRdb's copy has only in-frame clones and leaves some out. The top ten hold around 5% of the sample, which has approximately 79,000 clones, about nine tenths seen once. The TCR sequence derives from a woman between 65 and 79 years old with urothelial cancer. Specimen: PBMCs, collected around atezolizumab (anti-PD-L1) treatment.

The DNA for the CDR3 is TGTGCCAGTAGTAGAAGTGATGACAGCTCCTACGAGCAGTACTTC. Translation: CASSRSDDSSYEQYF. The V gene is TRBV19, the J gene TRBJ2-7, with a tentative D call TRBD1 (5 bases). CDR1 is LNHDA, CDR2 SQIVND, per germline (reference sequence). This CDR3 comprises 15 residues. Trimming pared 4 bases from V and 0 bases from J, leaving 13 bases between.